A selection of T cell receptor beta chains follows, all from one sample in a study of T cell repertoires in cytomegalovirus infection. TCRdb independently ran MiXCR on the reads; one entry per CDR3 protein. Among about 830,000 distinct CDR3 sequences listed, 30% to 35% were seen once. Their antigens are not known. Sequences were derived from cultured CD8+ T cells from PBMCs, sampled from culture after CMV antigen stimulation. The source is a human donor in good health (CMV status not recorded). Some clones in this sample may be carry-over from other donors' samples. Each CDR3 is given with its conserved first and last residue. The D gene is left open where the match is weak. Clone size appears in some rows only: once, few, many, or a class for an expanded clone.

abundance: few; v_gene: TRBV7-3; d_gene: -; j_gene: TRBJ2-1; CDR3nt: TGTGCCAGCAGCTTAAGGGACCCAGCCCCCTACAATGAGCAGTTCTTC; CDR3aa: CASSLRDPAPYNEQFF
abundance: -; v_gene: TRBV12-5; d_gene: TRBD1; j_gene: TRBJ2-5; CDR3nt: TGTGCTAGTGGTTTGCCTTCAGGGACAGCCAAAGAGACCCAGTACTTC; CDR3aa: CASGLPSGTAKETQYF
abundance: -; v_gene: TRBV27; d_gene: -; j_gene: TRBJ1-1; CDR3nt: TGTGCCAGCAGTTTATTTAAGGGGCTGGGCACTGAAGCTTTCTTT; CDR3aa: CASSLFKGLGTEAFF
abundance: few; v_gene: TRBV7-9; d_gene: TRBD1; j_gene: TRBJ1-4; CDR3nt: TGTGCCAGCAGCTCTCCGACAGGGGCGACTAATGAAAAACTGTTTTTT; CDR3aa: CASSSPTGATNEKLFF
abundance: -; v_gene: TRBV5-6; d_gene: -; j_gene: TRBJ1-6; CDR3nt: TGTGCCAGCAGCGGACCGGGACCGATGAATTCACCCCTCCACTTT; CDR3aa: CASSGPGPMNSPLHF
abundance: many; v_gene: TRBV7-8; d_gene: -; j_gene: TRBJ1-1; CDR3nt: TGTGCCAGCAGCTTTGACAAAAACACTGAAGCTTTCTTT; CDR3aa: CASSFDKNTEAFF
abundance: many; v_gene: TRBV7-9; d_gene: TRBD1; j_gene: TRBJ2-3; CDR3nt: TGTGCCAGCAGCCCCCCTCAGGGGGCAGATACGCAGTATTTT; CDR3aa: CASSPPQGADTQYF
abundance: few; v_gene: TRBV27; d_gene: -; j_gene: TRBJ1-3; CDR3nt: TGTGCCAGCAGTTATGGGGTTTCTGGAAACACCATATATTTT; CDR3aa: CASSYGVSGNTIYF
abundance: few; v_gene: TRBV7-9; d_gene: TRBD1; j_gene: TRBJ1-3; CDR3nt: TGTGCCAGCAGCGGGCGGGACAGGGCCAACTCTGGAAACACCATATATTTT; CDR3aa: CASSGRDRANSGNTIYF
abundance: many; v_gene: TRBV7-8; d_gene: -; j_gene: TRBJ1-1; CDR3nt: TGTGCCAGCAGCCACTCGGGGGTATGGGACACTGAAGCTTTCTTT; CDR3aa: CASSHSGVWDTEAFF
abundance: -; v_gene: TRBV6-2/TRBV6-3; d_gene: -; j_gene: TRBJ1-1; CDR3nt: TGTGCCAGCACACCGGGCGGAGGGACCACTGAAGCTTTCTTT; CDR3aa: CASTPGGGTTEAFF
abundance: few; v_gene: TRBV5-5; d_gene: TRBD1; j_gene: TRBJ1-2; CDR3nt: TGTGCCAGCAGCCTACAGGACAGGGGGATCTTTGGCTACACCTTC; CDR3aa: CASSLQDRGIFGYTF
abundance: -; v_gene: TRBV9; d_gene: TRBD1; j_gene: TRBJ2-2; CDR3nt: TGTGTCAGCAGCAAGGGGACAGCGAACACCGGGGAGCTGTTTTTT; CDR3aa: CVSSKGTANTGELFF
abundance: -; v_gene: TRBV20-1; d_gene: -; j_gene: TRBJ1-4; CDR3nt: TGCAGTGCAGCTTTGGCGGGGAGAGAGGAAAAACTGTTTTTT; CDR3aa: CSAALAGREEKLFF
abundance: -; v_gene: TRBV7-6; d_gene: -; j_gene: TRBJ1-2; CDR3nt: TGTGCCAGCAGCCCCAGTCTTTTTTTAGGCTACACCTTC; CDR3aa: CASSPSLFLGYTF
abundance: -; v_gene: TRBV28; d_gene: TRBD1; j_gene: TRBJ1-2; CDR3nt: TGTGTCAGCAGCACAGGGGGCTCTAACTATGGCTACACCTTC; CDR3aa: CVSSTGGSNYGYTF
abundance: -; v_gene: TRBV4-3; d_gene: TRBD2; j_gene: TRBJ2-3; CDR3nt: TGCGCCAGCAGCCAAGATCCATACCTAGCGGGGAGCACAGATACGCAGTATTTT; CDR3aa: CASSQDPYLAGSTDTQYF
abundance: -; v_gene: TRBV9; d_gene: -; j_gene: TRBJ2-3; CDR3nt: TGTGCCAGCAGCCCCACCAGAGTGGGTACGCAGTATTTT; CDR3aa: CASSPTRVGTQYF
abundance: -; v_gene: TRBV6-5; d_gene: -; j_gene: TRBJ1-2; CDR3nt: TGTGCCAGCAGTTACGCTCCGAAACCAGGGGACGACTATGGCTACATCTTC; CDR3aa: CASSYAPKPGDDYGYIF
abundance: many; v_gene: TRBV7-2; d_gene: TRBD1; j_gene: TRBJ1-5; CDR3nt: TGTGCCAGCAGCTCAGACAGGGGGAGTCAGCCCCAGCATTTT; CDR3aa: CASSSDRGSQPQHF
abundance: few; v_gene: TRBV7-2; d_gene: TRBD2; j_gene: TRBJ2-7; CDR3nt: TGTGCCAGCAGCTGGACTAGCGGGGGAGATGAGCAGTACTTC; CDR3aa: CASSWTSGGDEQYF
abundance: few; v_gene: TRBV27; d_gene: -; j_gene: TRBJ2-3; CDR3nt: TGTGCCACCGGGACAAACACAGATACGCAGTATTTT; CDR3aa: CATGTNTDTQYF
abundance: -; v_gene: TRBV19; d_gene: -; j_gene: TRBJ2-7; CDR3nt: TGTGCCAGTAGTTTTACAGGGCTATACGAGCAGTACTTC; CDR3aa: CASSFTGLYEQYF
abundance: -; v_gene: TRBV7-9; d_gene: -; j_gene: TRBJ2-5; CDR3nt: TGTGCCAGCAGCTTGGGCCACGTAAGCCAAGAGACCCAGTACTTC; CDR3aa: CASSLGHVSQETQYF
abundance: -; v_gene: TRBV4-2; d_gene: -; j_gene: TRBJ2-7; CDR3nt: TGTGCCAGCAGCCAAGATCACAGGCTCCCTTACGAGCAGTACTTC; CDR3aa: CASSQDHRLPYEQYF
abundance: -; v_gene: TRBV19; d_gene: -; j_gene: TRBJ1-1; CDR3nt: TGTGCCAGTAGTATAGTAGAGACAGATCCTGAAGCTTTCTTT; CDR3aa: CASSIVETDPEAFF
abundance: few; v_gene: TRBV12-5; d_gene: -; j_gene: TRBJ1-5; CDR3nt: TGTGCTAGTGCCATAGGGGCTTCCAATCAGCCCCAGCATTTT; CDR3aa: CASAIGASNQPQHF
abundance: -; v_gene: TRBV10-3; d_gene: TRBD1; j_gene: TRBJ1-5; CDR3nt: TGTGCCATCAGTGGACAGGGTCAAGGTCAGCCCCAGCATTTT; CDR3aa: CAISGQGQGQPQHF
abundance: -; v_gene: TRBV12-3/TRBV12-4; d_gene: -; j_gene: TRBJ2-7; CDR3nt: TGTGCCAGCAGTGGTGGACAAGGGGTCACCTACGAGCAGTACTTC; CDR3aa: CASSGGQGVTYEQYF
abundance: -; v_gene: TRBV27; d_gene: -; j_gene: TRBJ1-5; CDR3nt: TGTGCCGGCAGTTTATCAACGGGCAATCAGCCCCAGCATTTT; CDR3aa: CAGSLSTGNQPQHF
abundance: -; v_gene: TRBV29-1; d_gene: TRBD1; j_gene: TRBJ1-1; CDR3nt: TGCAGCGTCGCCGGGACAGGGGGCTTAAACACTGAAGCTTTCTTT; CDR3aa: CSVAGTGGLNTEAFF
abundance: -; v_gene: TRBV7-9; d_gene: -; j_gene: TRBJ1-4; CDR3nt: TGTGCCAGCAGCTTAGGGGCAGCTTATGAAAAACTGTTTTTT; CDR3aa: CASSLGAAYEKLFF
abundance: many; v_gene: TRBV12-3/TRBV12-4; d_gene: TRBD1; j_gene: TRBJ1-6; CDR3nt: TGTGCCAGCAGTTCCGGGACAGCCTATTCACCCCTCCACTTT; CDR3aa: CASSSGTAYSPLHF
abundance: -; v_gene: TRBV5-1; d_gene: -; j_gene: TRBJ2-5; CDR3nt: TGCGCCAGCAGCTTGGAGCCGCCTCAAGAGACCCAGTACTTC; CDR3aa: CASSLEPPQETQYF
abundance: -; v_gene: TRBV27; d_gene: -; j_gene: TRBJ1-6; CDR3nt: TGTGCCAGCAGCGACGGGGGCCGGGGGCATAATTCACCCCTCCACTTT; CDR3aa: CASSDGGRGHNSPLHF
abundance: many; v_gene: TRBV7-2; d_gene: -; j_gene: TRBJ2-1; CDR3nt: TGTGCCAGCAGCCCAAGAGGCCGGGGAGCAGAGTGGAATGAGCAGTTCTTC; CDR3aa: CASSPRGRGAEWNEQFF
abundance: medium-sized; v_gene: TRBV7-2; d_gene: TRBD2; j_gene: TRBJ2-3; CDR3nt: TGTGCCAGCAGCCCGAGGACTAGCGGGGCCACAGATACGCAGTATTTT; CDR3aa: CASSPRTSGATDTQYF
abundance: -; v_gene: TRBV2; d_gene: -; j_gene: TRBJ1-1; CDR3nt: TGTGCCAGCAGAACTGGACAGCAGAACACTGAAGCTTTCTTT; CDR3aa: CASRTGQQNTEAFF
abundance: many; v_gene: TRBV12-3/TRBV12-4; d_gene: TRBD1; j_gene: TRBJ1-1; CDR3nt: TGTGCCAGCAGTCCTCGACAGGGAGTTTTAACTGAAGCTTTCTTT; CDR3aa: CASSPRQGVLTEAFF
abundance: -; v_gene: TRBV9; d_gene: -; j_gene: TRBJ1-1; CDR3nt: TGTGCCAGCAGCGTAGCGGGGGGTCCTGAAGCTTTCTTT; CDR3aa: CASSVAGGPEAFF
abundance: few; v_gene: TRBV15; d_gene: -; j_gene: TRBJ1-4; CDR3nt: TGTGCCACCAGCAGAGACCTCGCCCGGACCGATCAAGTGGAAAAACTGTTTTTT; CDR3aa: CATSRDLARTDQVEKLFF